This TCR beta chain was found in a study of blood T cell repertoires in COVID-19. Study-level background: PBMCs, B-cell-depleted T cells, or T cells were the source of the cDNA or gDNA that made up the material.

In terms of age and location, participants ranged from roughly 18 to 100 years and lived in under 30 US areas. Self-reported history from a screening survey and questionnaire set each donor's cohort. Trimming at V came to 0 bases and at J to 1 base, leaving 1 base not matched to a gene. Germline assignment: CDR1 SGDLS and CDR2 YYNGEE. The CDR3 sequence is 15 residues long. Authors' processing steps: Nucleated cell number was recorded as an estimate derived from reference gene primer amplification. TCRdb's copy holds only in-frame clones and misses some; the assay was immunoSEQ multiplex PCR. V and J calls and clone size follow that table, whereas D and trimming were derived from the DNA. Seen here are 200,000 to 250,000 clones, more than 80% observed once, and the top ten hold over 3%.

The V gene is TRBV9, the J gene TRBJ1-3, with 7 bases that match TRBD1. Material: PBMCs or T cells enriched from blood (not recorded which). This clonotype was obtained from a woman in her 40s with acute COVID-19. The CDR3: CASSVETGSGNTIYF. In DNA form, the CDR3 reads TGTGCCAGCAGCGTAGAGACAGGGTCTGGAAACACCATATATTTT.